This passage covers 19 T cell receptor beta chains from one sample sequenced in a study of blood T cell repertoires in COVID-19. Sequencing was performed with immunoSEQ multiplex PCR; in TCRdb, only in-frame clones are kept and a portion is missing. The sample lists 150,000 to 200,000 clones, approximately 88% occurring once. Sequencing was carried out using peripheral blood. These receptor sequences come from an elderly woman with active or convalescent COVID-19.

The CDR3 here is CASSETGINYGYTF. The CDR3 bases are TGTGCCAGCAGTGAAACAGGTATTAACTATGGCTACACCTTC. The chain carries TRBV25-1 and TRBJ1-2; TRBD1 might be the D (5 bases). Per germline, CDR1 MGHDK and CDR2 SYGVNS. The CDR3 extends over 14 amino acids. Deletions cut 2 bases from V and 1 base from J, with 8 bases between.

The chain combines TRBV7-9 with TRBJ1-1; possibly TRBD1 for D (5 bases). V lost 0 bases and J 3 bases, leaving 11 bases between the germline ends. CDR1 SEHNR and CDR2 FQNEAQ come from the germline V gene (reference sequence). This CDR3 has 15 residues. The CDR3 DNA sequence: TGTGCCAGCAGCTTAGCGGCGTGGGGGGACACTGAAGCTTTCTTT. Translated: CASSLAAWGDTEAFF.

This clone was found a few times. CDR3 in DNA: TGTGCCAGCTACAGGCAGTTCTATGGCTACACCTTC. Protein sequence: CASYRQFYGYTF. J is TRBJ1-2 and V is TRBV6-5; possibly TRBD1 for D (5 bases). This CDR3 is 12 amino acids long. V lost 8 bases and J lost 4, with 11 bases in between. Looked up from germline, CDR1 is MNHEY and CDR2 is SVGAGI.

The CDR3 is CASSLIPLGRRELFF. The DNA of the CDR3 is TGTGCCAGCAGTTTAATCCCCCTGGGGCGGCGGGAGCTGTTTTTT. The chain carries TRBV28 and TRBJ2-2; TRBD1 might be the D (5 bases). The CDR3 contains 15 residues. CDR1 MDHEN and CDR2 SYDVKM come from the germline V gene. V was shortened by 2 bases and J by 9 bases, with 16 bases between the two germline ends.

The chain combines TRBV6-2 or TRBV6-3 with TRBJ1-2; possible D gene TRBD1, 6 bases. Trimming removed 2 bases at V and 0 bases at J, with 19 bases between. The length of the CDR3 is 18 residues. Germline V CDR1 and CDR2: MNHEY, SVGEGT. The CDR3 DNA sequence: TGTGCCAGCAGTTACCTCAAGCAGGGGCCCGAACCTAACTATGGCTACACCTTC. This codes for CASSYLKQGPEPNYGYTF.

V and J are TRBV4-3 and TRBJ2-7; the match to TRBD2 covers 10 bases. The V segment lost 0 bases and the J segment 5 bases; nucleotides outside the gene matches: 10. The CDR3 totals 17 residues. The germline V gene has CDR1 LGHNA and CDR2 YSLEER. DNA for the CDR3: TGCGCCAGCAGCCAAGATTTGACCACTAGCGGGGACCACGAGCAGTACTTC. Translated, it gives CASSQDLTTSGDHEQYF.

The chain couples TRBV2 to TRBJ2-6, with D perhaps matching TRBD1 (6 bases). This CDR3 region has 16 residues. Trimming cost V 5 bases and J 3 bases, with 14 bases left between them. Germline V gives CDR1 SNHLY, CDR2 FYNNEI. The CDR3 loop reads CASSMLRGSGANVLTF. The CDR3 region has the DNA TGTGCCAGCAGTATGCTAAGGGGGAGTGGGGCCAACGTCCTGACTTTC.

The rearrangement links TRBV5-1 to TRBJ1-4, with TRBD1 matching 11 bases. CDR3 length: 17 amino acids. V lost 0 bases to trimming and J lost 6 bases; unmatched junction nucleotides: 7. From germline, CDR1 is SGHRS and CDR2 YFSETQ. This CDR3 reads CASSLDRTGGGDEKLFF. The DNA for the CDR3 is TGCGCCAGCAGCTTGGACCGGACAGGGGGCGGAGATGAAAAACTGTTTTTT.

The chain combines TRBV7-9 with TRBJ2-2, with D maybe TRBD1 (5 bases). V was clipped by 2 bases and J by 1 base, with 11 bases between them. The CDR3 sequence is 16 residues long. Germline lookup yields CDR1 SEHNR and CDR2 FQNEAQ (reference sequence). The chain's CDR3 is CASSLSRVGNTGELFF. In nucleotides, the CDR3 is TGTGCCAGCAGCTTATCCAGGGTAGGGAACACCGGGGAGCTGTTTTTT.

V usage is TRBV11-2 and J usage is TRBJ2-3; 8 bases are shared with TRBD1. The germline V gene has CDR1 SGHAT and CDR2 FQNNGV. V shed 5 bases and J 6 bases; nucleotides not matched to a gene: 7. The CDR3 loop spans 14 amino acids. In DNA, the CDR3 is TGTGCCAGCAGCCGAACACGGGACAGGGATACGCAGTATTTT. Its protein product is CASSRTRDRDTQYF.

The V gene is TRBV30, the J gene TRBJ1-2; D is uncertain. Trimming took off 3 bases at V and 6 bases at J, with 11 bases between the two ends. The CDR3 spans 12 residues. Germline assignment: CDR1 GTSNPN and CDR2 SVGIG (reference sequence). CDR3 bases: TGTGCCTGGAGCCGCACACCGAATGGCTACACCTTC. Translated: CAWSRTPNGYTF.

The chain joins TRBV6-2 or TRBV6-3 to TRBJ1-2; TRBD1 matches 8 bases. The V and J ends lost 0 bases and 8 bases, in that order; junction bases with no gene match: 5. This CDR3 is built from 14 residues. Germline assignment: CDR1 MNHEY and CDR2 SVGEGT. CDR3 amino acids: CASSYSQGALGYTF. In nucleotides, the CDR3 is TGTGCCAGCAGTTACTCCCAGGGGGCGCTGGGCTACACCTTC.

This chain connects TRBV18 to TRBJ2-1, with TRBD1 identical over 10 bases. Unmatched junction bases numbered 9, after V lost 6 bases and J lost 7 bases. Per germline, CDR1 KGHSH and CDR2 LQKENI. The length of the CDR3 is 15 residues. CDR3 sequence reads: CASSPRQGAMNEQFF. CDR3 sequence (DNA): TGTGCCAGCTCCCCCAGACAGGGGGCCATGAATGAGCAGTTCTTC.

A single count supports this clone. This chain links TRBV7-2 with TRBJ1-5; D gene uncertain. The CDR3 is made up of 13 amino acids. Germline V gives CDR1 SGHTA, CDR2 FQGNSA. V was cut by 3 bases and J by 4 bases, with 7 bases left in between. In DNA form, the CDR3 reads TGTGCCAGCAGCTTTCAGTCAAATCAGCCCCAGCATTTT. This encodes CASSFQSNQPQHF.

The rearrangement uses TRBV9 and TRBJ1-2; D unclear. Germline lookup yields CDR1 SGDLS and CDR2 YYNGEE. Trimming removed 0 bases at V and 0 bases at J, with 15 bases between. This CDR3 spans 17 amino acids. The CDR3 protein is CASSVAREPTSNYGYTF. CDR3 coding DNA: TGTGCCAGCAGCGTAGCTCGGGAACCTACTTCTAACTATGGCTACACCTTC.

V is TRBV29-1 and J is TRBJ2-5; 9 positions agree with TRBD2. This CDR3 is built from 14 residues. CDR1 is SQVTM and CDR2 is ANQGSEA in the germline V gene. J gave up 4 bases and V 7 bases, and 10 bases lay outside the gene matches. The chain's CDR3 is CSAKGGAGGETQYF. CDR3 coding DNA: TGCAGCGCCAAAGGGGGAGCGGGGGGAGAGACCCAGTACTTC.

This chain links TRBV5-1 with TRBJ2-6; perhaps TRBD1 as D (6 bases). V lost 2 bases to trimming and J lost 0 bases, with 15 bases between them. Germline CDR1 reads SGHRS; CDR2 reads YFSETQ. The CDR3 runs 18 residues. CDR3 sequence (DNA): TGCGCCAGCAGCTTTTTGGAACAGGGCAGCTCTGGGGCCAACGTCCTGACTTTC. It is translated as CASSFLEQGSSGANVLTF.

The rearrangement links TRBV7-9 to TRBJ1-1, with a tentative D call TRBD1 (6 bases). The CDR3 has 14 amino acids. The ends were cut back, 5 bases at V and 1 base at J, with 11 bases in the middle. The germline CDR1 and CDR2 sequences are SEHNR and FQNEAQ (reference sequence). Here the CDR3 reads CASSLMGQNTEAFF. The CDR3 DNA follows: TGTGCCAGCAGCCTGATGGGACAGAACACTGAAGCTTTCTTT.

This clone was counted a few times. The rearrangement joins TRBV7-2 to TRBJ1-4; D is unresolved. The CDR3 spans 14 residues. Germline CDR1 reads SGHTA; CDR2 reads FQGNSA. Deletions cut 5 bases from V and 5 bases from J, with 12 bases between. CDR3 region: CASSQGAENEKLFF. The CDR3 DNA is TGTGCCAGCAGCCAAGGAGCTGAGAATGAAAAACTGTTTTTT.